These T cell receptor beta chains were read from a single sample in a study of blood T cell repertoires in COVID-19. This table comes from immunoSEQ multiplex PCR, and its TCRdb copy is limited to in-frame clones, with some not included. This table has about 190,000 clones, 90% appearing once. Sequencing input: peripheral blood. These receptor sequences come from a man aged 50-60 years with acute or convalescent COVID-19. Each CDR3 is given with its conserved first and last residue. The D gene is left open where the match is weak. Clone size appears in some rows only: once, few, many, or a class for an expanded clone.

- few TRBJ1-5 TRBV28 CASRVSLGSNQPQHF TGTGCCTCCAGGGTCTCTCTCGGTAGCAATCAGCCCCAGCATTTT
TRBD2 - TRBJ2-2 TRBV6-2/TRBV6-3 CASSQRGTNTGELFF TGTGCCAGCAGTCAGCGGGGAACGAACACCGGGGAGCTGTTTTTT
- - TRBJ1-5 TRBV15 CATSRDPNQPQHF TGTGCCACCAGCAGAGATCCTAATCAGCCCCAGCATTTT
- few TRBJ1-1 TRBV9 CASSHGGGLGTEAFF TGTGCCAGCAGCCATGGGGGGGGCTTGGGCACTGAAGCTTTCTTT
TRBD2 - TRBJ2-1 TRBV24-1 CATSAGTSGRSYNEQFF TGTGCCACCAGTGCCGGGACTAGCGGGAGATCCTACAATGAGCAGTTCTTC
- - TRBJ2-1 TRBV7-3 CASSELAGGSYNEQFF TGTGCCAGCAGCGAACTAGCAGGCGGCTCCTACAATGAGCAGTTCTTC
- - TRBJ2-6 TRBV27 CASSSPGTGANVLTF TGTGCCAGCAGTAGTCCAGGGACTGGGGCCAACGTCCTGACTTTC
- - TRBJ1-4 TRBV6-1 CASSERRGGFQLVVEKLFF TGTGCCAGCAGTGAAAGGAGGGGCGGGTTTCAGCTGGTGGTTGAAAAACTGTTTTTT
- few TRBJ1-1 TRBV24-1 CATSGTGKNTEAFF TGTGCCACCAGTGGAACGGGGAAGAACACTGAAGCTTTCTTT
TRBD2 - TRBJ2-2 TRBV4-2 CASSQTLAGANTGELFF TGTGCCAGCAGCCAAACCCTAGCGGGGGCCAACACCGGGGAGCTGTTTTTT
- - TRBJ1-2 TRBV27 CATGGWGYGYTF TGTGCCACAGGAGGCTGGGGCTATGGCTACACCTTC
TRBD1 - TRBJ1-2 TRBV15 CATSRDRDSILYGYTF TGTGCCACCAGCAGAGATAGGGACAGCATACTCTATGGCTACACCTTC
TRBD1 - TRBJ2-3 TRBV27 CASSPRDRATDTQYF TGTGCCAGCAGTCCCCGGGACAGGGCGACAGATACGCAGTATTTT
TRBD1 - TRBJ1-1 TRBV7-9 CASSTIGTVAFF TGTGCCAGCAGTACAATTGGGACAGTAGCTTTCTTT
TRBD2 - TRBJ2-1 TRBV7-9 CASSLAQTSVYNEQFF TGTGCCAGCAGCTTAGCGCAGACTAGCGTCTACAATGAGCAGTTCTTC
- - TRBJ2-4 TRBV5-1 CASRPDRTVGIQYF TGCGCCAGCAGACCGGACCGGACAGTAGGTATTCAGTACTTC
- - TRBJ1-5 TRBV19 CASSWAQNSNQPQHF TGTGCCAGTAGTTGGGCCCAGAATAGCAATCAGCCCCAGCATTTT
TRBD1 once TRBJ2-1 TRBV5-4 CASSFGTGFYNEQFF TGTGCCAGCAGCTTCGGGACAGGTTTTTACAATGAGCAGTTCTTC
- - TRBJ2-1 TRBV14 CASSLLASSYNEQFF TGTGCCAGCAGCCTGCTAGCGAGCTCCTACAATGAGCAGTTCTTC
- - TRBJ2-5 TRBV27 CASSLWGGVGETQYF TGTGCCAGCAGTTTATGGGGAGGCGTCGGGGAGACCCAGTACTTC
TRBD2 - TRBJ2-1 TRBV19 CASSIDLPTSGSYNEQFF TGTGCCAGTAGTATAGATCTCCCAACTAGCGGGAGCTACAATGAGCAGTTCTTC
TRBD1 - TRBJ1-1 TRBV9 CASSVGGTGVMNTEAFF TGTGCCAGCAGCGTAGGTGGCACAGGGGTAATGAACACTGAAGCTTTCTTT
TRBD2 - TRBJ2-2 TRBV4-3 CASGWTSGSGELFF TGCGCCAGCGGCTGGACTAGTGGTTCCGGGGAGCTGTTTTTT
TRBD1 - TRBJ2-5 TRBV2 CASSVYRGKETQYF TGTGCCAGCAGTGTCTACAGGGGAAAAGAGACCCAGTACTTC
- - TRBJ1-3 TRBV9 CASSPGRGSSGNTIYF TGTGCCAGCAGCCCAGGTCGGGGGAGCTCTGGAAACACCATATATTTT
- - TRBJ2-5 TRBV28 CASSSNSGPQETQYF TGTGCCAGCAGCTCGAATAGCGGACCGCAAGAGACCCAGTACTTC
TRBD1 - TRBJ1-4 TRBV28 CASTPGTGSEKLFF TGTGCCAGCACCCCTGGGACAGGGTCCGAAAAACTGTTTTTT
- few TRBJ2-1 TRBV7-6 CASSLAHLGGGPYYNEQFF TGTGCCAGCAGCTTAGCCCATTTAGGTGGAGGGCCCTACTACAATGAGCAGTTCTTC
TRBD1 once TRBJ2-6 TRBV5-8 CASSLLGQGHGANVLTF TGTGCCAGCAGCTTACTGGGACAGGGGCACGGGGCCAACGTCCTGACTTTC